A selection of T cell receptor beta chains follows, all from one sample in a study of chronic HIV infection and antiretroviral therapy. TCRdb used MiXCR to reprocess the 5' RACE reads, holding one entry per CDR3 protein. This table has about 38,000 distinct CDR3 sequences, roughly 7.6% appearing once. The sequencing input was peripheral blood. These receptors originate from an adult who had HIV and had not received antiretroviral therapy, or was an uninfected healthy control (not recorded which). The CDR3 runs from the conserved cysteine through the conserved F or W. Fields, in order: J gene, V gene, clone size, D gene, CDR3 protein, CDR3 DNA. A D gene is named only where the DNA matches it firmly. Part of the rows lack a size; the others show once, few, many or a class for expanded clones.

j_call: TRBJ1-2; v_call: TRBV29-1; clone_size: NA; d_call: NA; cdr3_aa: CSVEGGRHYGYTF; cdr3_nt: TGCAGCGTTGAAGGGGGGAGACACTATGGCTACACCTTC
j_call: TRBJ2-3; v_call: TRBV28; clone_size: NA; d_call: TRBD2; cdr3_aa: CASSSGEGLGTDTQYF; cdr3_nt: TGTGCCAGCAGTTCGGGGGAGGGCCTTGGCACAGATACGCAGTATTTT
j_call: TRBJ2-3; v_call: TRBV29-1; clone_size: NA; d_call: TRBD2; cdr3_aa: CSTTSGTSTDTQYF; cdr3_nt: TGCAGCACTACTAGCGGGACAAGCACAGATACGCAGTATTTT
j_call: TRBJ1-2; v_call: TRBV12-3/TRBV12-4; clone_size: many; d_call: TRBD1; cdr3_aa: CASTPGRGTGYTF; cdr3_nt: TGTGCCAGCACTCCCGGCAGGGGGACCGGCTACACCTTC
j_call: TRBJ2-1; v_call: TRBV11-3; clone_size: many; d_call: TRBD2; cdr3_aa: CASSPPLGTSENNEQFF; cdr3_nt: TGTGCCAGCAGCCCCCCCTTGGGGACTAGCGAAAACAATGAGCAGTTCTTC
j_call: TRBJ2-5; v_call: TRBV12-3/TRBV12-4; clone_size: many; d_call: NA; cdr3_aa: CASSLQGVQETQYF; cdr3_nt: TGTGCCAGCAGTTTACAGGGAGTCCAAGAGACCCAGTACTTC
j_call: TRBJ1-1; v_call: TRBV20-1; clone_size: few; d_call: NA; cdr3_aa: CSATGLGTEAFF; cdr3_nt: TGCAGTGCTACAGGGTTGGGTACTGAAGCTTTCTTT
j_call: TRBJ2-1; v_call: TRBV7-3; clone_size: few; d_call: TRBD2; cdr3_aa: CASSLGTSGSYQFF; cdr3_nt: TGTGCCAGCAGCCTAGGGACTAGCGGGAGTTACCAGTTCTTC
j_call: TRBJ1-1; v_call: TRBV29-1; clone_size: few; d_call: NA; cdr3_aa: CSVERNTEAFF; cdr3_nt: TGCAGCGTTGAAAGGAACACTGAAGCTTTCTTT
j_call: TRBJ1-1; v_call: TRBV28; clone_size: few; d_call: TRBD1; cdr3_aa: CATGTDRMNTEAFF; cdr3_nt: TGTGCCACTGGGACAGACAGAATGAACACTGAAGCTTTCTTT
j_call: TRBJ2-3; v_call: TRBV3-1; clone_size: few; d_call: NA; cdr3_aa: CASSQVNYLAYSSTDTQYF; cdr3_nt: TGTGCCAGCAGCCAAGTCAACTACTTAGCGTACTCTAGCACAGATACGCAGTATTTT
j_call: TRBJ1-2; v_call: TRBV4-3; clone_size: few; d_call: NA; cdr3_aa: CASSQEWGTNYGYTF; cdr3_nt: TGCGCCAGCAGCCAAGAATGGGGGACTAACTATGGCTACACCTTC
j_call: TRBJ2-3; v_call: TRBV11-1; clone_size: few; d_call: NA; cdr3_aa: CASSVRGDTQYF; cdr3_nt: TGTGCCAGCAGCGTCAGGGGAGATACGCAGTATTTT
j_call: TRBJ1-1; v_call: TRBV28; clone_size: few; d_call: NA; cdr3_aa: CASSRDAYEAFF; cdr3_nt: TGTGCCAGCAGCAGGGACGCTTACGAAGCTTTCTTT
j_call: TRBJ2-5; v_call: TRBV7-9; clone_size: NA; d_call: NA; cdr3_aa: CASSRATEETQYF; cdr3_nt: TGTGCCAGCAGCCGGGCCACCGAAGAGACCCAGTACTTC
j_call: TRBJ2-2; v_call: TRBV18; clone_size: many; d_call: NA; cdr3_aa: CASSPRSLNTGELFF; cdr3_nt: TGTGCCAGCTCACCGCGGAGTCTCAACACCGGGGAGCTGTTTTTT
j_call: TRBJ2-3; v_call: TRBV7-9; clone_size: NA; d_call: NA; cdr3_aa: CASSSRDLSTDTQYF; cdr3_nt: TGTGCCAGCAGCTCGCGGGACCTAAGCACAGATACGCAGTATTTT
j_call: TRBJ2-1; v_call: TRBV20-1; clone_size: NA; d_call: TRBD2; cdr3_aa: CSASSGNSYNEQFF; cdr3_nt: TGCAGTGCAAGTAGCGGGAACTCCTACAATGAGCAGTTCTTC
j_call: TRBJ1-6; v_call: TRBV12-3/TRBV12-4; clone_size: few; d_call: NA; cdr3_aa: CASSFSWGDSPLHF; cdr3_nt: TGTGCCAGCAGTTTTTCGTGGGGGGACTCACCCCTCCACTTT
j_call: TRBJ2-7; v_call: TRBV25-1; clone_size: NA; d_call: NA; cdr3_aa: CASKGSILYEQYF; cdr3_nt: TGTGCCAGCAAGGGGTCTATTCTCTACGAGCAGTACTTC
j_call: TRBJ2-3; v_call: TRBV20-1; clone_size: many; d_call: NA; cdr3_aa: CSAVGDAGTDTQYF; cdr3_nt: TGCAGTGCCGTAGGGGATGCGGGCACAGATACGCAGTATTTT
j_call: TRBJ1-1; v_call: TRBV6-6; clone_size: NA; d_call: NA; cdr3_aa: CASKLGPEAFF; cdr3_nt: TGTGCCAGCAAACTCGGACCCGAAGCTTTCTTT
j_call: TRBJ2-6; v_call: TRBV2; clone_size: many; d_call: NA; cdr3_aa: CASRGTHYSGANVLTF; cdr3_nt: TGTGCCAGCAGAGGGACTCATTACTCTGGGGCCAACGTCCTGACTTTC
j_call: TRBJ2-3; v_call: TRBV28; clone_size: many; d_call: NA; cdr3_aa: CASSLQRVHGDTQYF; cdr3_nt: TGTGCCAGCAGTTTACAGCGGGTCCATGGAGATACGCAGTATTTT
j_call: TRBJ1-1; v_call: TRBV12-3/TRBV12-4; clone_size: many; d_call: NA; cdr3_aa: CASSFEGMRAMNTEAFF; cdr3_nt: TGTGCCAGCAGTTTCGAGGGGATGAGGGCTATGAACACTGAAGCTTTCTTT
j_call: TRBJ1-1; v_call: TRBV28; clone_size: few; d_call: TRBD1; cdr3_aa: CASSFNTGGFRGAFF; cdr3_nt: TGTGCCAGCAGTTTCAACACAGGGGGCTTCCGCGGAGCTTTCTTT
j_call: TRBJ2-3; v_call: TRBV28; clone_size: NA; d_call: TRBD1; cdr3_aa: CASSFRDRVTDTQYF; cdr3_nt: TGTGCCAGCAGTTTCAGGGACAGGGTGACAGATACGCAGTATTTT